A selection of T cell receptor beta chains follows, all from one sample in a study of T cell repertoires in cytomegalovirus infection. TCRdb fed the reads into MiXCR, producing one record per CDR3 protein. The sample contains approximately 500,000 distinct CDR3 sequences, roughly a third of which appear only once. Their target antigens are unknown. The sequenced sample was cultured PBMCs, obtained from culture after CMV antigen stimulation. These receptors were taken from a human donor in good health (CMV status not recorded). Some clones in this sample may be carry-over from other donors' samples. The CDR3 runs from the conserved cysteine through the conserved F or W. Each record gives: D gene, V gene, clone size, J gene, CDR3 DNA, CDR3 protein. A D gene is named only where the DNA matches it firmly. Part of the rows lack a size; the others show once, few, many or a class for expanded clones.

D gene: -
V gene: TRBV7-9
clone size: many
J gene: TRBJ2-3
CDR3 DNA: TGTGCCAGCAGCTCCTCCGGGACCGCGGCGGATACGCAGTATTTT
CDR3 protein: CASSSSGTAADTQYF

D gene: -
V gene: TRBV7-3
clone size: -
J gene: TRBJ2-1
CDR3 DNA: TGTGCCAGCAGCCCTGACGAGGTGTCCAATGAGCAGTTCTTC
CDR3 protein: CASSPDEVSNEQFF

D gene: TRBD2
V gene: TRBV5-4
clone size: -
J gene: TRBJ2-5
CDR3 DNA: TGTGCCAGCAGCTGGGGGGGCCAAGAGACCCAGTACTTC
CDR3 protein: CASSWGGQETQYF

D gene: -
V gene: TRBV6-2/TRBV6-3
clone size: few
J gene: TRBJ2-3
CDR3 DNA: TGTGCCAGCAGTTTCCGGGGTCGGCAGGTGGATACGCAGTATTTT
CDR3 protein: CASSFRGRQVDTQYF

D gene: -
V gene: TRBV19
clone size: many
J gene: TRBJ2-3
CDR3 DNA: TGTGCCAGTAGTATATCGGTTATAAGCTCAGGGGACGGAAATACGCAGTATTTT
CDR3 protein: CASSISVISSGDGNTQYF

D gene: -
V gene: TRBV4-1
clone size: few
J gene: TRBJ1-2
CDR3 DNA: TGCGCCAGCAGCCAAGTAAATATGGGCAGTAACTATGGCTACACCTTC
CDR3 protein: CASSQVNMGSNYGYTF

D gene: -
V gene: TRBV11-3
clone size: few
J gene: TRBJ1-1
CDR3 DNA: TGTGCCAGTACAATCCGTGGGGGTGAAGCTTTCTTT
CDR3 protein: CASTIRGGEAFF

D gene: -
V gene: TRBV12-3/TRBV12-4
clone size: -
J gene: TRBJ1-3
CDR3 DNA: TGTGCCAGCAGTTTTACAGGACGGCCTGGAAACACCATATATTTT
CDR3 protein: CASSFTGRPGNTIYF

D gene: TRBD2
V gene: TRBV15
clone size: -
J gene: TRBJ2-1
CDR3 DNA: TGTGCCACCAGCACCACCTTGGGACTAGCTATGGGTGAGCAGTTCTTC
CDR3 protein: CATSTTLGLAMGEQFF

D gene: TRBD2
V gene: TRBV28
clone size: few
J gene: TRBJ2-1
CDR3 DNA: TGTGCCAGCAGTCCATCGGTCCCTAGCGGTTACAATGAGCAGTTCTTC
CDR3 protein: CASSPSVPSGYNEQFF

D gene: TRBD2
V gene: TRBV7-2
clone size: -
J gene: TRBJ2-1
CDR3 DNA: TGTGCCAGCCGCCCACTAGCGGGAACAAACAATGAGCAGTTCTTC
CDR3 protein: CASRPLAGTNNEQFF

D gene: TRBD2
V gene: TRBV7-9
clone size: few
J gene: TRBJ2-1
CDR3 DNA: TGTGCCAGCAGCTTCTTAGCGGGAGGGCCCTACAATGAGCAGTTCTTC
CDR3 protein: CASSFLAGGPYNEQFF

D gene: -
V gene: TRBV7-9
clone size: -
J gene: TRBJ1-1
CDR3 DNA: TGTGCCAGCAGCTTAGTACCGGGGAGCACTGAAGCTTTCTTT
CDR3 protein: CASSLVPGSTEAFF

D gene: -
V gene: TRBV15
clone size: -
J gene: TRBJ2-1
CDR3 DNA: TGTGCCACCAGCAGAGGCGGGACGATGAGGGATGAGCAGTTCTTC
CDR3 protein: CATSRGGTMRDEQFF

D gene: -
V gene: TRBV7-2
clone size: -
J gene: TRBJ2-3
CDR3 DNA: TGTGCCAGCAGAAGCGAGCGTACGCAGTATTTT
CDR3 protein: CASRSERTQYF

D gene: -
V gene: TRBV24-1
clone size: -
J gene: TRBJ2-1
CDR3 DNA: TGTGCCACCAGTGACCCCAGGGGCGGGGGATACAATGAGCAGTTCTTC
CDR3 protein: CATSDPRGGGYNEQFF

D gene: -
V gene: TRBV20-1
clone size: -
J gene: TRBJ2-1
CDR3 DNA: TGCAGTGCCACTGGTGAGGGGAGCTCCTACAATGAGCAGTTCTTC
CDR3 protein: CSATGEGSSYNEQFF

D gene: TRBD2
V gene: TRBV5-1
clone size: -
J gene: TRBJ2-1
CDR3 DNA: TGCGCCAGCGCTAGCGGGGGGAACTACAATGAGCAGTTCTTC
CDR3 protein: CASASGGNYNEQFF

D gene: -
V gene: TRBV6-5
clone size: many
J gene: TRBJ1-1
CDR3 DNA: TGTGCCAGCAGTTACTCGAGAGCGGCACCAGAAGCTTTCTTT
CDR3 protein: CASSYSRAAPEAFF

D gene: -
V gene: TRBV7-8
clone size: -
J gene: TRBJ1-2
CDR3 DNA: TGTGCCAGCAGCTTATACCCGGGGGCGACCTATGGCTACACCTTC
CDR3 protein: CASSLYPGATYGYTF

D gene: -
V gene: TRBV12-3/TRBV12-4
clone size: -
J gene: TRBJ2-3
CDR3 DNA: TGTGCCAGCAGTTTTGCCTTGGGGGAATTCACAGATACGCAGTATTTT
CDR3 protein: CASSFALGEFTDTQYF

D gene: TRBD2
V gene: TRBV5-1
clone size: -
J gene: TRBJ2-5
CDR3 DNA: TGCGCCAGCAGCCCTTTCTCGCCGGAGGGAGGGGAGACCCAGTACTTC
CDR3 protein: CASSPFSPEGGETQYF

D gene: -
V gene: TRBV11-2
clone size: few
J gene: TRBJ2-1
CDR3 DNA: TGTGCCAGCAGCTTAAGGGAAGCTGGCAATGAGCAGTTCTTC
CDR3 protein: CASSLREAGNEQFF

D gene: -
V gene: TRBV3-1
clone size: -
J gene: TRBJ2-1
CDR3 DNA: TGTGCCAGCAGCCCCTACAGGGCCAGCAATGAGCAGTTCTTC
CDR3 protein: CASSPYRASNEQFF

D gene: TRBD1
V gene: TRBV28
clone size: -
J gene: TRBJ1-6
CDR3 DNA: TGTGCCAGCAGTCGACGGACAGGGAGGGGTTCACCCCTCCACTTT
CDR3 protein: CASSRRTGRGSPLHF

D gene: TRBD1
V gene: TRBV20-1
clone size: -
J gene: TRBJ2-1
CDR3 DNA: TGCAGTGCTGGCCCTCGAGGGACAGGTGTAAGAACGCAGTTCTTC
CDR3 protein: CSAGPRGTGVRTQFF

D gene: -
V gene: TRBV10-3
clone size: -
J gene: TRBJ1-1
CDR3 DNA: TGTGCCATCAGTGCGGGGGGGAACACTGAAGCTTTCTTT
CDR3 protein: CAISAGGNTEAFF

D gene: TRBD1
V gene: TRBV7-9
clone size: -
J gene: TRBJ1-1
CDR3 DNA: TGTGCCAGCAGCCAGGGGACAGTGAACACTGAAGCTTTCTTT
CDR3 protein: CASSQGTVNTEAFF

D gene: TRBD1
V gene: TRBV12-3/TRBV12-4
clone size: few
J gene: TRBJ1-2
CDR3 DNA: TGTGCCAGCAGTTCTCATTGGACAGGGAAGAACTATGGCTACACCTTC
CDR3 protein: CASSSHWTGKNYGYTF

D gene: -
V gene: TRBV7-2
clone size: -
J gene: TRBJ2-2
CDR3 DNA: TGTGCCAGCAGCTTACCGACTAGGGGGGCCGGGGAGCTGTTTTTT
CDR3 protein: CASSLPTRGAGELFF

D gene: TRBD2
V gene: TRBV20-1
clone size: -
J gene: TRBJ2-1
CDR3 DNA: TGCAGTGCTAGAGACTGGAGTAGCGGGAGCTACAATGAGCAGTTCTTC
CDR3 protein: CSARDWSSGSYNEQFF